The 8 T cell receptor beta chains presented below share a single source sample, sequenced in a study of blood T cell repertoires in COVID-19. The repertoire was sequenced with immunoSEQ multiplex PCR; TCRdb's copy has only in-frame clones and lacks some. Here the sample spans some 41,000 clones, about 89% being singletons. The specimen sequenced was peripheral blood. The receptors were gathered from a woman aged 25-40 years in a cohort sampled during active COVID-19.

The rearrangement joins TRBV19 to TRBJ1-1; D unclear. V gave up 6 bases and J gave up 3 bases, with 17 bases separating them. Germline V gene data show CDR1 as LNHDA and CDR2 as SQIVND (reference sequence). This CDR3 has 15 residues. DNA for the CDR3: TGTGCCAGTAGCCCCCCTCGGGGTTACGACACTGAAGCTTTCTTT. Protein: CASSPPRGYDTEAFF.

This clone was seen just once. This chain links TRBV27 with TRBJ2-6; D gene unclear. V was pared by 5 bases and J by 5 bases, with 13 bases between. In germline, CDR1 is MNHEY, CDR2 SMNVEV (reference sequence). The CDR3 is 15 residues long. CDR3 sequence (DNA): TGTGCCAGCAGTCCTCTGACTCTCCGGGCCAACGTCCTGACTTTC. This encodes CASSPLTLRANVLTF. Drawing the rest from reference TRBV27 and TRBJ2-6, the complete variable domain is EAQVTQNPRYLITVTGKKLTVTCSQNMNHEYMSWYRQDPGLGLRQIYYSMNVEVTDKGDVPEGYKVSRKEKRNFPLILESPSPNQTSLYFCASSPLTLRANVLTFGAGSRLTVL.

The V call is TRBV4-2, the J call TRBJ2-1; TRBD2 agrees at 11 bases. The CDR3 has 17 amino acids. J was trimmed by 7 bases and V by 4 bases; bases with no gene match: 12. The germline V gene encodes CDR1 LGHNA and CDR2 YNFKEQ. In DNA, the CDR3 is TGTGCCAGCAGCCTCAGAACTAGCGGGAGTCCGGATAATGAGCAGTTCTTC. Protein: CASSLRTSGSPDNEQFF.

This chain uses TRBV27 with TRBJ1-2, with no clear D. The CDR3 length is 17 residues. CDR1 is MNHEY and CDR2 is SMNVEV in the germline V gene (reference sequence). Trimming took off 2 bases at V and 4 bases at J, with 20 bases between the two ends. The CDR3 bases are TGTGCCAGCAGTTTAAAGGGAGACTACCGGGATCCCTATGGCTACACCTTC. Its translation: CASSLKGDYRDPYGYTF.

The chain combines TRBV18 with TRBJ1-1, with no clear D. There are 13 residues in the CDR3. The V end lost 3 bases, the J end lost 0 bases, and 5 bases lay between the germline ends. Germline V gives CDR1 KGHSH, CDR2 LQKENI. The DNA for the CDR3 is TGTGCCAGCTCACCCGGGATGAACACTGAAGCTTTCTTT. Translated, it gives CASSPGMNTEAFF. Full variable domain (outside the CDR3, taken from reference TRBV18 and TRBJ1-1): NAGVMQNPRHLVRRRGQEARLRCSPMKGHSHVYWYRQLPEEGLKFMVYLQKENIIDESGMPKERFSAEFPKEGPSILRIQQVVRGDSAAYFCASSPGMNTEAFFGQGTRLTVV.

V gene TRBV11-1 combines with J gene TRBJ2-7; 8 bases align to TRBD2. Trimming cost V 7 bases and J 3 bases; bases outside gene matches: 11. This CDR3 is built from 15 residues. The germline gives CDR1 SGHAT, CDR2 FQDESV (reference sequence). The CDR3 loop reads CASTSGDSGDYEQYF. The CDR3 coding sequence is TGTGCCAGCACCTCAGGTGATAGCGGGGACTACGAGCAGTACTTC.

The J gene is TRBJ1-4, the V gene TRBV7-8; no clear D gene. With 5 bases removed from V and 6 bases from J, the gap between germline ends came to 10 bases. Germline values: CDR1 SGHVS, CDR2 FQNEAQ. The CDR3 has 13 residues. CDR3 nucleotides: TGTGCCAGCAGCCAAGCCCCAGATGAAAAACTGTTTTTT. This translates into CASSQAPDEKLFF.

The rearrangement uses TRBV28 and TRBJ2-1, with 8 bases aligning to TRBD2. The V gene end was trimmed by 4 bases and the J gene end by 6 bases; junction bases not matched to a gene: 5. CDR3 length: 14 residues. The germline V gene encodes CDR1 MDHEN and CDR2 SYDVKM. This CDR3 reads CASSSPAGGNEQFF. The CDR3 region has the DNA TGTGCCAGCAGTTCTCCGGCGGGGGGCAATGAGCAGTTCTTC.